These 27 T cell receptor beta chains originate from one sample sequenced in a study of tumor and adjacent non-tumor tissue in lung cancer. TCRbeta libraries were built with three rounds of nested PCR, modified from ARM-PCR. MiXCR was run by TCRdb on the multiplex PCR reads, yielding one entry per CDR3 protein. The table lists more than 60,000 distinct CDR3 sequences, more than 65% of them singletons, with more than 35% in the top ten. This sample's RNA came from whole unsorted tissue. More than 3 cm separated this lung sample from the edge of the tumor. Sequenced input: distant non-tumor lung tissue. These receptors all stem from a man aged 55 to 69 with non-small cell lung cancer.

This clonotype was picked up one time. Sequence at one end of the junction differs from germline and may be a read error. The chain couples TRBV5-1 to TRBJ2-1; a weak D match, TRBD1 (7 bases). The CDR3 covers 16 residues. From germline, CDR1 is SGHRS and CDR2 YFSETQ. This CDR3 is CASIVTGRSSYNGQFF. DNA of the CDR3: TGCGCCAGCATAGTGACAGGGAGGAGCTCCTACAATGGGCAGTTCTTC.

This clonotype was seen ten or more times. V is TRBV2 and J is TRBJ1-4; tentative D call: TRBD1 (5 bases). The CDR3 totals 14 residues. Trimming cost V 7 bases and J 0 bases, with 9 bases left between them. Per the germline V gene, CDR1 is SNHLY and CDR2 is FYNNEI. This CDR3 is CASIRDPTNEKLFF. The CDR3 region has the DNA TGTGCCAGCATCCGGGACCCAACTAATGAAAAACTGTTTTTT.

About this clonotype: This clone may be a read error of a much larger clone one base away. This chain links TRBV20-1 with TRBJ1-2; perhaps TRBD1 as D (6 bases). Germline assignment: CDR1 DFQATT and CDR2 SNEGSKA (reference sequence). This CDR3 comprises 12 residues. V was cut by 5 bases and J by 9 bases, with 16 bases left in between. The DNA of the CDR3 is TGCAGTGCTCCCCGGGGGGCGCGTCGCTACACCTTC. Translation gives CSAPRGARRYTF.

Remarks on this clonotype: One junction end does not reproduce the germline sequence, and a read error may be involved. The genes are TRBV7-9 and TRBJ2-5; 10 nucleotides align to TRBD2. CDR1 and CDR2 from the germline V gene are SEHNR and FQNEAQ (reference sequence). The CDR3 is 15 amino acids. The CDR3 nucleotides read TGTACCAGCAGCTTTGGTAGCGGGAGGACAGAGACCCAGTACTTC. It translates to CTSSFGSGRTETQYF.

This clonotype has just a few counts. Germline is not matched at one junction end, which may reflect a read error. The V gene is TRBV6-5, the J gene TRBJ2-7, with D perhaps matching TRBD1 (6 bases). The CDR3 is made up of 14 amino acids. Germline V gene lookup returns CDR1 MNHEY and CDR2 SVGAGI. The chain's CDR3 is CTSRDTGGGYEQYF. The CDR3 DNA follows: TGTACCAGCAGAGATACTGGGGGCGGGTACGAGCAGTACTTC.

The chain employs TRBV25-1 and TRBJ2-5; D possibly corresponds to TRBD1 (7 bases). V was cut by 10 bases and J by 3 bases, with 24 bases left in between. The CDR3 loop spans 16 amino acids. Per the germline V gene, CDR1 is MGHDK and CDR2 is SYGVNS. In nucleotides, the CDR3 is TGTGCCACTACCGCCGGAGGGGGCGGGCATGAAGAGACCCAGTACTTC. Translating it yields CATTAGGGGHEETQYF.

The V call is TRBV29-1, the J call TRBJ2-3; 9 positions match TRBD2. Germline-derived CDR1 and CDR2 are SQVTM and ANQGSEA. J was trimmed by 2 bases and V by 7 bases; bases with no gene match: 7. The CDR3 consists of 14 residues. CDR3 in amino acids: CSAAGTSTTDTQYF. In DNA, the CDR3 is TGCAGCGCCGCCGGGACTAGCACCACAGATACGCAGTATTTT.

CDR3 protein: CASSVGNQRDYEQYF. CDR3 in DNA: TGCGCCAGCAGCGTAGGAAACCAGAGAGACTACGAGCAGTACTTC. The chain carries TRBV5-1 and TRBJ2-7, with D unclear. Germline V CDR1 and CDR2: SGHRS, YFSETQ. The CDR3 covers 15 residues. V gave up 4 bases and J gave up 3 bases, with 17 bases separating them.

Many counts were recorded for this clonotype. V and J are TRBV28 and TRBJ2-3; D unresolved. V lost 7 bases and J 0 bases, leaving 8 bases between the germline ends. This CDR3 region has 13 residues. Per the germline V gene, CDR1 is MDHEN and CDR2 is SYDVKM. The CDR3: CASTQSSTDTQYF. DNA of the CDR3: TGTGCCAGCACCCAAAGTAGCACAGATACGCAGTATTTT.

This clonotype is a singleton in its sample. An end of the junction does not agree with germline; a read error may underlie this. This rearrangement joins TRBV11-1 to TRBJ2-1; 12 bases match TRBD2. Germline CDR1 is SGHAT and CDR2 is FQDESV (reference sequence). This CDR3 has 15 residues. Written as DNA, the CDR3 is TGTGTCAGCAGTCTGTGGACTAGCGGGAACAATAAGCAGTTCTTC. Amino acid sequence: CVSSLWTSGNNKQFF.

Concerning this clonotype itself: At one boundary the junction diverges from the germline segment, which might be a read error. The gene calls are TRBV29-1 and TRBJ2-1; TRBD2 aligns across 8 bases. CDR3 size: 14 residues. CDR1 and CDR2 (germline): SQVTM, ANQGSEA. The CDR3 sequence: CSVDASGYYNEQFF. The CDR3 coding sequence is TGCAGTGTTGACGCTAGCGGGTATTACAATGAGCAGTTCTTC.

This clonotype showed up just a few times. A much larger clone lies one base from this, so it may be a read error. The chain is built from TRBV28 and TRBJ1-1; TRBD1 agrees at 9 bases. Trimming removed 6 bases from V and 4 bases from J; junction bases left unmatched: 12. The CDR3 length is 16 residues. The V gene's germline CDR1 is MDHEN and CDR2 SYDVKM. The CDR3 nucleotides are TGTGCCAGCAGCCTATTAACAGGGGGCGGCGGCACTGAAGCTTTCTTT. This encodes CASSLLTGGGGTEAFF.

This clonotype occurred a few times. One base away lies a much larger clone, so this may be a sequencing read error. The chain carries TRBV5-4 and TRBJ2-1, with TRBD2 matching 11 bases. From germline, CDR1 is SGHNT and CDR2 YYREEE (reference sequence). The CDR3 loop spans 16 amino acids. CDR3 coding DNA: TGTGCCAACAGCAACAAAAGACTAGCGGGGAACAATGAGCAGTTCTTC. This translates into CANSNKRLAGNNEQFF.

Of note for this clonotype: The junction departs from germline at one end; a sequencing error may be responsible. This chain uses TRBV6-6 with TRBJ2-2, with a tentative D call TRBD2 (5 bases). The CDR3 length is 13 residues. The V gene's germline CDR1 is MNHNY and CDR2 SVGAGI (reference sequence). The CDR3 nucleotides are TGTGCCAGCAGTTACTCGATTCCCCGGGAACTGTTTTTT. Protein product: CASSYSIPRELFF.

This clonotype was recorded many times. The chain is built from TRBV20-1 and TRBJ2-7; 10 bases fit TRBD2. Looked up from germline, CDR1 is DFQATT and CDR2 is SNEGSKA (reference sequence). The CDR3 totals 14 residues. V dropped 4 bases and J dropped 11; count of bases not matched to a gene: 14. The CDR3 is CSAMLAGVVEWEYF. Here the CDR3 DNA reads TGCAGTGCTATGCTAGCGGGAGTCGTTGAGTGGGAGTACTTC.

This clonotype was seen many times. The V gene is TRBV7-8, the J gene TRBJ2-1; 9 bases match TRBD1. V was pared by 5 bases and J by 7 bases, with 3 bases of the junction left unmatched. The CDR3 contains 13 residues. The germline V gene encodes CDR1 SGHVS and CDR2 FQNEAQ. CDR3 bases: TGTGCCAGCAGCGGGACAGGGTGGAATGAGCAGTTCTTC. Protein sequence: CASSGTGWNEQFF.

This clonotype was found many times. DNA of the CDR3: TGTGCCAGCAGTTACCACGGCGTCCGGGACAGCTTGAACACTGAAGCTTTCTTT. It specifies CASSYHGVRDSLNTEAFF. The chain joins TRBV6-5 to TRBJ1-1; 7 nucleotides agree with TRBD1. The V and J ends lost 2 bases and 0 bases, in that order; junction bases with no gene match: 12. CDR1 is MNHEY, CDR2 SVGAGI, per germline. This CDR3 comprises 18 residues.

The rearrangement links TRBV14 to TRBJ2-5, with TRBD2 matching over 12 bases. Germline V gene sequence: CDR1 SGHDN, CDR2 FVKESK. The CDR3 runs 16 residues. The V segment lost 6 bases and the J segment 3 bases; nucleotides outside the gene matches: 8. CDR3 protein: CASSRWTSGKEETQYF. In DNA, the CDR3 is TGTGCCAGCAGTCGCTGGACTAGCGGGAAGGAAGAGACCCAGTACTTC.

To note about this clonotype: Because it lacks the conserved phenylalanine or tryptophan at the end, this CDR3 is likely a read error. The DNA is left out, because the CDR3 cannot be placed on it with certainty; the CDR3 is given as TCRdb lists it. The rearrangement uses TRBV6-5 and TRBJ2-5. Germline CDR1 and CDR2: MNHEY and SVGAGI. The CDR3 comprises 11 residues, both ends counted. CDR3 amino acids: CASRDSLTQYL.

J is TRBJ2-4 and V is TRBV6-1; no definite D call. The V end was cut by 3 bases, the J end by 4 bases, with 13 bases between. This CDR3 is built from 15 residues. From germline, CDR1 is MNHNS and CDR2 SASEGT. As DNA, the CDR3 is TGTGCCAGCAGTGACACTGTTTTAGCTAAAAACATTCAGTACTTC. Its protein product is CASSDTVLAKNIQYF.

This clonotype occurred once. At one end, the junction sequence differs from germline, possibly due to a read error. The chain joins TRBV5-4 to TRBJ2-1, with a tentative D call TRBD2 (5 bases). Germline V lookup: CDR1 SGHNT, CDR2 YYREEE (reference sequence). This CDR3 has 16 residues. CDR3 loop: CAGSYRSVSLYNEQFF. DNA for the CDR3: TGTGCCGGCAGCTACCGTAGCGTGAGCCTATACAATGAGCAGTTCTTC.

This rearrangement joins TRBV5-4 to TRBJ1-6; D unclear. The CDR3 spans 14 residues. CDR1 is SGHNT and CDR2 is YYREEE in the germline V gene (reference sequence). V lost 4 bases, J lost 7 bases, and 12 bases lay in between. CDR3 residues: CASSVQWRNSPLHF. The CDR3, as DNA: TGTGCCAGCAGCGTCCAGTGGAGAAATTCACCCCTCCACTTT.

In its sample, this clonotype was seen once. Germline is not matched at one junction end, which may reflect a read error. The J gene is TRBJ2-1, the V gene TRBV11-1, with a tentative D call TRBD1 (7 bases). Germline V CDR1 and CDR2: SGHAT, FQDESV (reference sequence). This CDR3 has 16 residues. The CDR3 region is CASSPGTQGGYNERLF. The DNA for the CDR3 is TGTGCCAGCAGTCCAGGGACGCAGGGGGGATACAATGAGCGGCTCTTC.

A note on this clonotype: Relative to the germline gene, one junction end is altered; a read error may explain this. The V and J genes are TRBV10-3 and TRBJ2-2; tentatively, D is TRBD2 (5 bases). CDR1 is ENHRY and CDR2 is SYGVKD in the germline V gene. The CDR3 spans 15 residues. The CDR3 protein is CAISEFRGSPGELFF. CDR3 DNA: TGTGCCATTAGTGAGTTCCGGGGAAGCCCCGGGGAGCTGTTTTTT.

Regarding this clonotype: One junction end does not reproduce the germline sequence, and a read error may be involved. DNA for the CDR3: TGCTCCAGCAGTGAGTCGGAGGGGGAAGGTAATGAACAGTTCTTC. Translation: CSSSESEGEGNEQFF. The V gene is TRBV10-2, the J gene TRBJ2-1, with D tentatively TRBD1 or TRBD2 (6 bases each). This CDR3 spans 15 amino acids. The germline gives CDR1 WSHSY, CDR2 SAAADI.

This clonotype was seen at least ten times. At one end the junction does not follow the germline gene, possibly because of a read error. The chain recombines TRBV11-1 with TRBJ2-2, with a weak D call TRBD1 (6 bases). Looked up from germline, CDR1 is SGHAT and CDR2 is FQDESV (reference sequence). The CDR3 sequence is 14 residues long. DNA for the CDR3: TGCGCCAGCAGCTCCCAACAGGGCCCCGGGGAGCTGTTTTTC. Its protein is CASSSQQGPGELFF. Using reference TRBV11-1 and TRBJ2-2 for the parts outside the CDR3, the full variable domain is EAEVAQSPRYKITEKSQAVAFWCDPISGHATLYWYRQILGQGPELLVQFQDESVVDDSQLPKDRFSAERLKGVDSTLKIQPAELGDSAMYLCASSSQQGPGELFFGEGSRLTVL.

Details on this clonotype: An end of the junction differs from the germline gene, which may be a read error. The genes are TRBV7-9 and TRBJ2-7; D tentatively reads TRBD1 or TRBD2 (5 bases each). There are 15 residues in the CDR3. CDR1 and CDR2 (germline): SEHNR, FQNEAQ (reference sequence). The CDR3 spells CASSLPRDLDYEQNF. The CDR3 DNA sequence: TGTGCCAGCAGCTTACCTCGGGACCTAGACTACGAGCAGAACTTC.